This TCR beta chain originates from a study of CD8 T cells in ankylosing spondylitis. Findings and caveats of the study: Characteristic, it appeared, of ankylosing spondylitis blood was a TCR beta motif of about eight highly homologous variants.

Quantitative 5'-RACE was performed with molecular barcodes, and it yielded the TCR beta libraries. TCRdb re-called the 5' RACE reads through MiXCR, storing one row per CDR3 protein. This table has about 90,000 distinct CDR3 sequences, about 8.1% appearing once. As to this clonotype: Its antigen is as yet unknown.

The V and J ends lost 5 bases and 7 bases respectively, with 8 bases between them. Germline-derived CDR1 and CDR2 are SQVTM and ANQGSEA. The CDR3 length is 10 residues. Sequencing was performed on blood, either unsorted or a sorted T cell fraction (not recorded which). The TCR comes from a male donor with ankylosing spondylitis. The V call is TRBV29-1, the J call TRBJ1-2; D unclear. CDR3 in DNA: TGCAGCGTTACAGAAGTTGGCTACACCTTC. It yields the protein CSVTEVGYTF.